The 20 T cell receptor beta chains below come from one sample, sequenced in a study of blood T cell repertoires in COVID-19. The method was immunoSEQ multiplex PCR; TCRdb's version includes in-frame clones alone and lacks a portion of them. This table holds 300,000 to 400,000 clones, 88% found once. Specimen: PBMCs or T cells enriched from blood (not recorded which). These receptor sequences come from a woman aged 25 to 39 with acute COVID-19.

The CDR3 loop reads CASSPGGAGETQYF. CDR3 nucleotide sequence: TGTGCCAGCAGCCCCGGGGGGGCCGGTGAGACCCAGTACTTC. The chain is built from TRBV7-2 and TRBJ2-5, with 8 bases identical to TRBD2. V dropped 5 bases and J dropped 5; count of bases not matched to a gene: 7. Germline lookup yields CDR1 SGHTA and CDR2 FQGNSA. The CDR3 extends over 14 amino acids.

CDR3 nucleotides: TGTGCCAGCTCACCAAAAGGTTTCCGGGATAACTATGGCTACACCTTC. Encoded protein: CASSPKGFRDNYGYTF. The V call is TRBV18, the J call TRBJ1-2; D unclear. The CDR3 has 16 residues. The V end lost 2 bases, the J end lost 1 base, and 14 bases lay between the germline ends. From germline, CDR1 is KGHSH and CDR2 LQKENI.

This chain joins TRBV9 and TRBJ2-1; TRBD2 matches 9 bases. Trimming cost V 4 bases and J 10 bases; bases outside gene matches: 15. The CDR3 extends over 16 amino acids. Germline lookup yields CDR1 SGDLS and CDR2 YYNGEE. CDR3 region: CASSPRSAGGPWEQFF. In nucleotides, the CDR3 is TGTGCCAGCAGCCCCCGTTCCGCGGGGGGGCCCTGGGAGCAGTTCTTC.

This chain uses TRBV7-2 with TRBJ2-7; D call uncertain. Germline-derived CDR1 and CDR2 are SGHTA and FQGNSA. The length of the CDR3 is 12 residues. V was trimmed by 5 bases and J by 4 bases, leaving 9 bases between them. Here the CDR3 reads CASSRSEYEQYF. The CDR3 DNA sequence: TGTGCCAGCAGCCGAAGCGAGTACGAGCAGTACTTC.

The CDR3 region is CASSPRISGDSRAFF. CDR3 bases: TGTGCCAGCTCACCACGTATTTCTGGTGATTCGCGAGCTTTCTTT. This sequence joins TRBV18 and TRBJ1-1, with D unclear. The V gene lost 1 base and the J gene lost 10 bases, with 19 bases spanning the gap. This CDR3 has 15 amino acids. The germline CDR1 and CDR2 sequences are KGHSH and LQKENI. The whole variable domain, filled in from reference TRBV18 and TRBJ1-1, reads NAGVMQNPRHLVRRRGQEARLRCSPMKGHSHVYWYRQLPEEGLKFMVYLQKENIIDESGMPKERFSAEFPKEGPSILRIQQVVRGDSAAYFCASSPRISGDSRAFFGQGTRLTVV.

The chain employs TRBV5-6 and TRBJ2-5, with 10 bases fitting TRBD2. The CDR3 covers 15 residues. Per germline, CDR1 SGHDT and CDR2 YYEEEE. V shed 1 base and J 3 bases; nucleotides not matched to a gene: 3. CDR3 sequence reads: CASSLILAGEETQYF. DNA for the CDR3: TGTGCCAGCAGCTTGATCCTAGCGGGAGAAGAGACCCAGTACTTC.

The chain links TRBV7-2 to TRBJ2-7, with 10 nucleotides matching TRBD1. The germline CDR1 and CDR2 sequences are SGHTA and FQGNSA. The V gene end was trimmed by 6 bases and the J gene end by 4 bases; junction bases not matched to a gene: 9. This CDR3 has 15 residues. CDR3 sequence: CASSPETGGSYEQYF. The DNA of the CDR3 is TGTGCCAGCAGTCCAGAGACAGGGGGCTCGTACGAGCAGTACTTC.

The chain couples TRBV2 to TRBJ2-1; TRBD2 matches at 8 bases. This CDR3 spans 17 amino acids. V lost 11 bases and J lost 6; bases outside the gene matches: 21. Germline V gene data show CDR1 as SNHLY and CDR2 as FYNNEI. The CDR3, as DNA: TGTGCCTGCCAGGGTTGGCCGACCGGGAGGGCCAGCAATGAGCAGTTCTTC. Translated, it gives CACQGWPTGRASNEQFF. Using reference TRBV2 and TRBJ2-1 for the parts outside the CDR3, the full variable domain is EPEVTQTPSHQVTQMGQEVILRCVPISNHLYFYWYRQILGQKVEFLVSFYNNEISEKSEIFDDQFSVERPDGSNFTLKIRSTKLEDSAMYFCACQGWPTGRASNEQFFGPGTRLTVL.

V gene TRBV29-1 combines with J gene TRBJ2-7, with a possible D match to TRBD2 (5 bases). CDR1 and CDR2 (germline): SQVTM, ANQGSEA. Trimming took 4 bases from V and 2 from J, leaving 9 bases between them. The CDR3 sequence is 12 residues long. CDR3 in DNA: TGCAGCGTTGCACGGGGAACCTACGAGCAGTACTTC. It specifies CSVARGTYEQYF.

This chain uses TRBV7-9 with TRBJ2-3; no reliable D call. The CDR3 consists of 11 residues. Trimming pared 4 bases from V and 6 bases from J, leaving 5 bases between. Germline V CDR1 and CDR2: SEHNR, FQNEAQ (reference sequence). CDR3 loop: CASSSYDTQYF. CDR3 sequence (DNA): TGTGCCAGCAGCTCCTATGATACGCAGTATTTT.

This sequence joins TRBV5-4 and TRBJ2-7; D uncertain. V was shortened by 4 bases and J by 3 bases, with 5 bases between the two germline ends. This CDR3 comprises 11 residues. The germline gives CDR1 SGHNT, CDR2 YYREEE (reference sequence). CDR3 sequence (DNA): TGTGCCAGCAGCCTAGGCTACGAGCAGTACTTC. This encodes CASSLGYEQYF. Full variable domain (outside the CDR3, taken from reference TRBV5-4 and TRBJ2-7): ETGVTQSPTHLIKTRGQQVTLRCSSQSGHNTVSWYQQALGQGPQFIFQYYREEENGRGNFPPRFSGLQFPNYSSELNVNALELDDSALYLCASSLGYEQYFGPGTRLTVT.

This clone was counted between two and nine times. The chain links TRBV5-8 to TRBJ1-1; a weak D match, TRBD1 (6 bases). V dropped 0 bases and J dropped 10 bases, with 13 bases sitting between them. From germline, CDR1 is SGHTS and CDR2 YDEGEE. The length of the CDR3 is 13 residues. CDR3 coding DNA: TGTGCCAGCAGCTTGGTTGTTCCCAGGGGAGCTTTCTTT. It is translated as CASSLVVPRGAFF. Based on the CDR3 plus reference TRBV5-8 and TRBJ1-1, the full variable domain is EAGVTQSPTHLIKTRGQQATLRCSPISGHTSVYWYQQALGLGLQFLLWYDEGEERNRGNFPPRFSGRQFPNYSSELNVNALELEDSALYLCASSLVVPRGAFFGQGTRLTVV.

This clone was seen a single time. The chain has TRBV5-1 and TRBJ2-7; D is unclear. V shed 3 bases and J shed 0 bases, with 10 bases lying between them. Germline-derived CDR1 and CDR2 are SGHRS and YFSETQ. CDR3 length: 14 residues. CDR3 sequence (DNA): TGCGCCAGCAGCTACGGGTCGAGCTCCTACGAGCAGTACTTC. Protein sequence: CASSYGSSSYEQYF.

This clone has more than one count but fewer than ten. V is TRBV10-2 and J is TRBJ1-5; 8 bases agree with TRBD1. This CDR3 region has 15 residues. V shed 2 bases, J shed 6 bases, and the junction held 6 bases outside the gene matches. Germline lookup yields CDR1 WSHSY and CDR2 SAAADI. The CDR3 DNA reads TGCGCCAGCAGTGAGGGACAGGGAACGGCTCAGCCCCAGCATTTT. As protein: CASSEGQGTAQPQHF.

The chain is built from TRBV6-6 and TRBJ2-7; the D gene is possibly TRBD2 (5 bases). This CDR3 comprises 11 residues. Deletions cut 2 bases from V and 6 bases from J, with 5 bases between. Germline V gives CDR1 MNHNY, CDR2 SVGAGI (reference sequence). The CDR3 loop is CASSYRGEQYF. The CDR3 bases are TGTGCCAGCAGTTACCGGGGCGAGCAGTACTTC.

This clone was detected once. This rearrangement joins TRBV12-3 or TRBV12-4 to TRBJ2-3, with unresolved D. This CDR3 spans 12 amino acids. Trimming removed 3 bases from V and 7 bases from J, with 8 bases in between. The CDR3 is CASSFGENTQYF. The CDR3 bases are TGTGCCAGCAGTTTCGGTGAAAATACGCAGTATTTT.

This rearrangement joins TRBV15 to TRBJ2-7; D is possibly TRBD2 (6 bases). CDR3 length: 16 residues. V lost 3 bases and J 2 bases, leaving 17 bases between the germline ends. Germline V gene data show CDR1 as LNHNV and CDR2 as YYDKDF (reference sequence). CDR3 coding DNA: TGTGCCACCAGCAGGACGGGGGACGGGCCGACCTACGAGCAGTACTTC. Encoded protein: CATSRTGDGPTYEQYF.

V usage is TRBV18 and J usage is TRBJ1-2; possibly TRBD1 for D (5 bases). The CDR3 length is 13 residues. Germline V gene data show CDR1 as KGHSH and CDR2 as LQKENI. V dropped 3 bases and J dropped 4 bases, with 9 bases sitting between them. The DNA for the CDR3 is TGTGCCAGCTCACCGGACCAGGGCTATGGCTACACCTTC. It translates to CASSPDQGYGYTF.

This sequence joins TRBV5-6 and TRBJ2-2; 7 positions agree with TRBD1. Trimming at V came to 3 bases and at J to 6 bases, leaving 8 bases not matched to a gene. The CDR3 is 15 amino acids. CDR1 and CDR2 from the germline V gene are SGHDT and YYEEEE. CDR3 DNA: TGTGCCAGCAGCTCCCGGGACAGATTACCCGGGGAGCTGTTTTTT. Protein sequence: CASSSRDRLPGELFF.

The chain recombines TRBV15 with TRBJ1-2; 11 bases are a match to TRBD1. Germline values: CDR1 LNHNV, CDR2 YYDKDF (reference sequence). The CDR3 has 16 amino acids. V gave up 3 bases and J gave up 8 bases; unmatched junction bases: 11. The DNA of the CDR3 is TGTGCCACCAGCAGTGGACAGGGGGCGAGCCCTGTCGGCTACACCTTC. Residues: CATSSGQGASPVGYTF.